The next 27 T cell receptor beta chains were all read from a single sample in a study of cytomegalovirus exposure and HLA in healthy donors. Using immunoSEQ multiplex PCR, the repertoire was profiled, and TCRdb retains in-frame clones only, with some absent. In the table there are about 82,000 clones, 85% to 95% of which are singletons. Specimen: PBMCs. The receptors originated from a man between 18 and 35 years old in good health and CMV-seronegative.

Remarks on this clone: This sample also contains other DNA sequences that code for the same CDR3. The CDR3 region is CASSRYGYTF. The CDR3, as DNA: TGTGCCAGCAGTCGGTATGGCTACACCTTC. The chain carries TRBV28 and TRBJ1-2, with D unresolved. CDR3 size: 10 residues. Trimming removed 5 bases from V and 5 bases from J, with 3 bases in between. Germline V gene data show CDR1 as MDHEN and CDR2 as SYDVKM.

The V and J genes are TRBV5-1 and TRBJ2-6; 8 nucleotides line up with TRBD1. Trimming removed 2 bases from V and 3 bases from J; junction bases left unmatched: 10. The CDR3 extends over 18 amino acids. Germline V gives CDR1 SGHRS, CDR2 YFSETQ. Written as DNA, the CDR3 is TGCGCCAGCAGCTTATTACTGACAGGGACAGGTGGGGCCAACGTCCTGACTTTC. It codes for CASSLLLTGTGGANVLTF. Together with reference TRBV5-1 and TRBJ2-6, the CDR3 gives the full variable domain: KAGVTQTPRYLIKTRGQQVTLSCSPISGHRSVSWYQQTPGQGLQFLFEYFSETQRNKGNFPGRFSGRQFSNSRSEMNVSTLELGDSALYLCASSLLLTGTGGANVLTFGAGSRLTVL.

This chain connects TRBV9 to TRBJ2-5; 8 bases fit TRBD1. Losses at the gene ends were 3 bases for V and 5 bases for J; bases not matched to a gene: 6. CDR1 and CDR2 (germline): SGDLS, YYNGEE. This CDR3 region has 14 residues. DNA of the CDR3: TGTGCCAGCAGCGCTACGACAGGGGAGGAGACCCAGTACTTC. Its protein is CASSATTGEETQYF.

The rearrangement uses TRBV7-6 and TRBJ1-4; 7 bases agree with TRBD1. This CDR3 contains 18 residues. Germline V lookup: CDR1 SGHVS, CDR2 FNYEAQ. V trimming: 3 bases; J trimming: 7 bases; junction bases outside the gene matches: 17. The CDR3: CASSFTYRGQLAGEKLFF. The CDR3 DNA reads as TGTGCCAGCAGCTTCACTTACAGGGGACAGCTAGCAGGTGAAAAACTGTTTTTT.

DNA of the CDR3: TGTGCCAGCAGTGGAGTCCCGGGACAGGTCGGTTGGGAAAAACTGTTTTTT. It encodes CASSGVPGQVGWEKLFF. This sequence joins TRBV27 and TRBJ1-4; 8 bases are a match to TRBD1. Per the germline V gene, CDR1 is MNHEY and CDR2 is SMNVEV (reference sequence). Trimming removed 5 bases from V and 8 bases from J; junction bases left unmatched: 16. The CDR3 has 17 residues. Drawing the rest from reference TRBV27 and TRBJ1-4, the complete variable domain is EAQVTQNPRYLITVTGKKLTVTCSQNMNHEYMSWYRQDPGLGLRQIYYSMNVEVTDKGDVPEGYKVSRKEKRNFPLILESPSPNQTSLYFCASSGVPGQVGWEKLFFGSGTQLSVL.

The CDR3 DNA is TGTGCCAGCAGCTTAGAGGGGTGGGGCTACACCTTC. This sequence encodes CASSLEGWGYTF. J is TRBJ1-2 and V is TRBV7-9, with D perhaps matching TRBD1 (5 bases). The germline gives CDR1 SEHNR, CDR2 FQNEAQ (reference sequence). CDR3 size: 12 residues. Between the trimmed V and J ends, which lost 1 base and 8 bases, there was a span of 8 bases.

CDR3 loop: CSARQSMNTEAFF. The CDR3 DNA sequence: TGCAGCGCCAGACAAAGCATGAACACTGAAGCTTTCTTT. This chain connects TRBV29-1 to TRBJ1-1; D gene unclear. This CDR3 has 13 amino acids. Trimming pared 7 bases from V and 0 bases from J, leaving 12 bases between. Germline CDR1 SQVTM, CDR2 ANQGSEA.

The V gene is TRBV4-2, the J gene TRBJ1-2, with 10 bases aligning to TRBD1. CDR1 is LGHNA and CDR2 is YNFKEQ in the germline V gene. The CDR3 runs to 15 residues. J was trimmed by 4 bases and V by 1 base; bases with no gene match: 3. Written as DNA, the CDR3 is TGTGCCAGCAGCCAAGGGGGACAGGGGTCCTATGGCTACACCTTC. It translates to CASSQGGQGSYGYTF.

This sequence joins TRBV9 and TRBJ2-7; no clear D gene. The germline CDR1 and CDR2 sequences are SGDLS and YYNGEE. The V end was cut by 4 bases, the J end by 3 bases, with 8 bases between. The CDR3 loop spans 12 amino acids. CDR3 in DNA: TGTGCCAGCAGCCCCAGTCACTACGAGCAGTACTTC. Amino acid sequence: CASSPSHYEQYF.

The chain has TRBV18 and TRBJ1-5, with a possible D match to TRBD1 (5 bases). This CDR3 contains 15 residues. Germline CDR1 is KGHSH and CDR2 is LQKENI. Trimming removed 1 base at V and 4 bases at J, with 11 bases between. DNA for the CDR3: TGTGCCAGCTCACCACAGGGCAGGGATAATCAGCCCCAGCATTTT. Its protein product is CASSPQGRDNQPQHF.

The J gene is TRBJ1-1, the V gene TRBV2; 8 bases are shared with TRBD1. The CDR3 runs 16 residues. Trimming cost V 5 bases and J 5 bases; bases outside gene matches: 13. The germline V gene has CDR1 SNHLY and CDR2 FYNNEI. The CDR3 loop is CASSPIGQGRGTEAFF. For the CDR3, the DNA is TGTGCCAGCAGTCCCATCGGACAGGGACGGGGAACTGAAGCTTTCTTT.

Remarks on this clone: Germline is not matched at one junction end, which may reflect a read error. The rearrangement links TRBV6-6 to TRBJ2-4, with TRBD1 identical over 7 bases. The CDR3 totals 12 residues. The V gene's germline CDR1 is MNHNY and CDR2 SVGAGI (reference sequence). The CDR3 loop is CASNNLGQATDF. DNA for the CDR3: TGTGCCAGCAATAACCTCGGACAGGCCACCGACTTC.

The CDR3 here is CASSLDRVGIQYF. CDR3 DNA sequence: TGCGCCAGCAGCCTGGACAGGGTGGGCATTCAGTACTTC. This rearrangement joins TRBV5-1 to TRBJ2-4, with 8 bases lining up with TRBD1. The CDR3 spans 13 residues. The V gene's germline CDR1 is SGHRS and CDR2 YFSETQ. V shed 4 bases and J 9 bases; nucleotides not matched to a gene: 6.

The rearrangement links TRBV7-2 to TRBJ2-2, with D perhaps matching TRBD1 (6 bases). Germline V gene sequence: CDR1 SGHTA, CDR2 FQGNSA. This CDR3 comprises 14 residues. The V and J ends lost 5 bases and 5 bases respectively, with 12 bases between them. The CDR3 DNA reads TGTGCCAGCAGCCCAGGGACAATTACCGGGGAGCTGTTTTTT. Translated: CASSPGTITGELFF.

The DNA of the CDR3 is TGTGCCAGCAGCCCGTCAGGGTATCCTTCCTTGGCTTTCTTT. Translating it yields CASSPSGYPSLAFF. This rearrangement joins TRBV5-5 to TRBJ1-1, with D perhaps matching TRBD1 (5 bases). V lost 4 bases to trimming and J lost 11 bases, with 21 bases between them. Germline V gene sequence: CDR1 SGHKS, CDR2 YYEKEE (reference sequence). The CDR3 is 14 amino acids.

V is TRBV5-1 and J is TRBJ1-2; possibly TRBD1 for D (6 bases). The V end was cut by 3 bases, the J end by 1 base, with 10 bases between. The CDR3 loop spans 14 amino acids. From germline, CDR1 is SGHRS and CDR2 YFSETQ. The CDR3 region is CASSSDRFNYGYTF. The CDR3 bases are TGCGCCAGCAGCTCCGACAGGTTTAACTATGGCTACACCTTC.

CDR3 sequence (DNA): TGCAGCGCTTCCACGACAGGGGGTAACAAAAACATTCAGTACTTC. Residues: CSASTTGGNKNIQYF. This sequence joins TRBV29-1 and TRBJ2-4; 9 positions match TRBD1. The CDR3 runs 15 residues. Germline V gene lookup returns CDR1 SQVTM and CDR2 ANQGSEA. V lost 7 bases to trimming and J lost 3 bases; unmatched junction nucleotides: 10.

This chain links TRBV27 with TRBJ1-2; no clear D gene. Germline values: CDR1 MNHEY, CDR2 SMNVEV (reference sequence). This CDR3 contains 13 residues. Trimming removed 4 bases at V and 8 bases at J, with 14 bases between. The CDR3: CASSSSFFLGYTF. DNA of the CDR3: TGTGCCAGCAGTTCATCTTTCTTTCTGGGCTACACCTTC.

The V call is TRBV2, the J call TRBJ2-6, with 7 nucleotides matching TRBD2. The V gene's germline CDR1 is SNHLY and CDR2 FYNNEI. The CDR3 is 17 amino acids. V was clipped by 5 bases and J by 1 base; unmatched bases: 8. CDR3 loop: CASSMIGRGSGANVLTF. Here the CDR3 DNA reads TGTGCCAGCAGTATGATTGGGAGGGGATCTGGGGCCAACGTCCTGACTTTC.

This clone occurred once. The chain is built from TRBV7-2 and TRBJ1-2; 7 bases align to TRBD1. The junction had 5 bases not matched to a gene; V was cut back by 0 bases and J by 4 bases. The length of the CDR3 is 15 residues. CDR1 and CDR2 (germline): SGHTA, FQGNSA. CDR3 DNA: TGTGCCAGCAGCTTAGCCAGGGGGGCCTTCTATGGCTACACCTTC. This sequence encodes CASSLARGAFYGYTF. The whole variable domain, remainder taken from reference TRBV7-2 and TRBJ1-2, is GAGVSQSPSNKVTEKGKDVELRCDPISGHTALYWYRQSLGQGLEFLIYFQGNSAPDKSGLPSDRFSAERTGGSVSTLTIQRTQQEDSAVYLCASSLARGAFYGYTFGSGTRLTVV.

The gene calls are TRBV6-5 and TRBJ2-3; 11 bases are shared with TRBD2. J gave up 4 bases and V 3 bases, and 3 bases lay outside the gene matches. The CDR3 covers 15 residues. CDR1 is MNHEY and CDR2 is SVGAGI in the germline V gene. CDR3 bases: TGTGCCAGCAGTTATACTAGCGGGAGCCCAGATACGCAGTATTTT. Amino acids: CASSYTSGSPDTQYF.

V gene TRBV2 combines with J gene TRBJ2-1, with D hard to call. Germline V CDR1 and CDR2: SNHLY, FYNNEI. Trimming stripped 4 bases from V and 6 bases from J, with 4 bases between. This CDR3 has 11 residues. The CDR3 sequence is CASSGSNEQFF. CDR3 coding DNA: TGTGCCAGCAGTGGGAGCAATGAGCAGTTCTTC.

The V call is TRBV7-9, the J call TRBJ2-4; unclear D gene. The CDR3 spans 11 residues. CDR1 is SEHNR and CDR2 is FQNEAQ in the germline V gene (reference sequence). With 5 bases removed from V and 4 bases from J, the gap between germline ends came to 3 bases. The CDR3 loop is CASSPKNIQYF. In DNA form, the CDR3 reads TGTGCCAGCAGCCCAAAAAACATTCAGTACTTC.

J is TRBJ2-2 and V is TRBV11-3; 12 nucleotides line up with TRBD1. The CDR3 is 18 amino acids. Germline-derived CDR1 and CDR2 are SGHNT and YENEEA. Trimming removed 5 bases from V and 7 bases from J; junction bases left unmatched: 14. The CDR3 here is CASSQYPGQGADGGELFF. CDR3 bases: TGTGCCAGCAGCCAATACCCGGGACAGGGGGCCGACGGCGGGGAGCTGTTTTTT.

J is TRBJ1-2 and V is TRBV6-4; 8 nucleotides match TRBD1. CDR1 MRHNA and CDR2 SNTAGT come from the germline V gene. The CDR3 length is 13 residues. J gave up 5 bases and V 6 bases, and 5 bases lay outside the gene matches. The CDR3 protein is CASRDRGGYGYTF. The CDR3 nucleotides are TGTGCCAGCAGAGACAGGGGAGGGTATGGCTACACCTTC.

This clone was counted once. The V gene is TRBV5-1, the J gene TRBJ1-1; perhaps TRBD1 as D (5 bases). With 2 bases removed from V and 7 bases from J, the gap between germline ends came to 12 bases. This CDR3 region has 13 residues. Germline CDR1 SGHRS, CDR2 YFSETQ. Here the CDR3 reads CASSFQGGDEAFF. DNA for the CDR3: TGCGCCAGCAGCTTTCAGGGAGGGGATGAAGCTTTCTTT.

J is TRBJ2-7 and V is TRBV18; 15 bases fit TRBD2. Trimming at V came to 6 bases and at J to 2 bases, leaving 11 bases not matched to a gene. CDR1 KGHSH and CDR2 LQKENI come from the germline V gene. The CDR3 totals 18 residues. The CDR3 loop is CASSPGRWTSGRAYEQYF. The CDR3 DNA follows: TGTGCCAGCTCTCCCGGGAGATGGACTAGCGGGAGGGCCTACGAGCAGTACTTC.